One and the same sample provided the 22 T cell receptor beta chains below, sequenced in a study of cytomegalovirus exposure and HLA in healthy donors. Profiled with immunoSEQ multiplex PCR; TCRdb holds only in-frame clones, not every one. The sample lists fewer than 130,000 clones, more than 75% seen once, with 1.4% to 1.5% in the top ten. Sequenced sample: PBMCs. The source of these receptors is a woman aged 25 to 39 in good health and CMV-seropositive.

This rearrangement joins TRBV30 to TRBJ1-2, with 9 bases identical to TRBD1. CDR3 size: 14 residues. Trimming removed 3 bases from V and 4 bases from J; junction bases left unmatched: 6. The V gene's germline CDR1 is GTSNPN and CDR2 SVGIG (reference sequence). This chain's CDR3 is CAWRRTGVGYGYTF. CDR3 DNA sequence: TGTGCCTGGAGGCGGACAGGGGTAGGCTATGGCTACACCTTC.

In nucleotides, the CDR3 is TGTGCCAGCGGGCACCAAACAGGGAGTGAAAAACTGTTTTTT. It translates to CASGHQTGSEKLFF. V is TRBV6-5 and J is TRBJ1-4, with D possibly being TRBD1 (6 bases). This CDR3 has 14 amino acids. In germline, CDR1 is MNHEY, CDR2 SVGAGI. Deletions cut 8 bases from V and 7 bases from J, with 17 bases between.

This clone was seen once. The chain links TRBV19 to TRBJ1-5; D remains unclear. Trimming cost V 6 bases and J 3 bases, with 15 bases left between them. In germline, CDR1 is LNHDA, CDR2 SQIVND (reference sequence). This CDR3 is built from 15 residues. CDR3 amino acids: CASSRRHGYNQPQHF. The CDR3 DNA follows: TGTGCCAGTAGCCGGCGGCACGGCTACAATCAGCCCCAGCATTTT. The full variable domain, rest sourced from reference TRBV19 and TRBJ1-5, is DGGITQSPKYLFRKEGQNVTLSCEQNLNHDAMYWYRQDPGQGLRLIYYSQIVNDFQKGDIAEGYSVSREKKESFPLTVTSAQKNPTAFYLCASSRRHGYNQPQHFGDGTRLSIL.

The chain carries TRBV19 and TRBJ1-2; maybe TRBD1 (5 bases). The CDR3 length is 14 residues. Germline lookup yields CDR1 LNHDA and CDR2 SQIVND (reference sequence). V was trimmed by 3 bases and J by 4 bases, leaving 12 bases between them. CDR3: CASSIWGDGYGYTF. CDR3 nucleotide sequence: TGTGCCAGTAGTATCTGGGGGGACGGCTATGGCTACACCTTC.

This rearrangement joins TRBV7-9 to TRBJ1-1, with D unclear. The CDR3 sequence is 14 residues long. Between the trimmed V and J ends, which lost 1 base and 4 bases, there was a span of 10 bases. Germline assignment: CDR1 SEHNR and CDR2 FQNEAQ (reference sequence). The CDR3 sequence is CASSLGLLGTEAFF. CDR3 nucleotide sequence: TGTGCCAGCAGCTTAGGTTTGCTCGGCACTGAAGCTTTCTTT.

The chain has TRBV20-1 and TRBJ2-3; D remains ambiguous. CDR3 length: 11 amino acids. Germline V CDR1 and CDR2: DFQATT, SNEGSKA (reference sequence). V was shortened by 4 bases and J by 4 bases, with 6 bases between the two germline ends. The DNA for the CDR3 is TGCAGTGCTACGCAGTCAGATACGCAGTATTTT. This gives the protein CSATQSDTQYF.

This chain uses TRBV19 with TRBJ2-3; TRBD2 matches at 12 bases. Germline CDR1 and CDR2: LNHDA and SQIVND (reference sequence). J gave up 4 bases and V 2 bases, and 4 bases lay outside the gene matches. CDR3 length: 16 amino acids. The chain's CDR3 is CASSILAGGRADTQYF. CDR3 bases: TGTGCCAGTAGTATACTAGCGGGAGGGCGGGCAGATACGCAGTATTTT.

In nucleotides, the CDR3 is TGTGCCAGCAGTTTTAGGGGCTATGGCTACACCTTC. This sequence encodes CASSFRGYGYTF. The V and J genes are TRBV28 and TRBJ1-2; maybe TRBD1 (5 bases). CDR1 and CDR2 from the germline V gene are MDHEN and SYDVKM. V gave up 3 bases and J gave up 4 bases, with 6 bases separating them. CDR3 length: 12 residues.

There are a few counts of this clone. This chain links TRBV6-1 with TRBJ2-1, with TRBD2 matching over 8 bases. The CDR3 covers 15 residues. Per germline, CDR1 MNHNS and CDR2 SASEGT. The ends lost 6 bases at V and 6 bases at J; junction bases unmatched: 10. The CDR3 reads CASSDPTGGRNEQFF. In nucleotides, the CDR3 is TGTGCCAGCAGCGACCCCACGGGAGGGCGCAATGAGCAGTTCTTC.

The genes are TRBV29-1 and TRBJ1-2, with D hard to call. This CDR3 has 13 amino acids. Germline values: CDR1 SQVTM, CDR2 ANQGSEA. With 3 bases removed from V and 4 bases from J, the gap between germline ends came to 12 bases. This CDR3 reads CSVDSGSGYGYTF. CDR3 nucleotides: TGCAGCGTTGATTCGGGGTCCGGCTATGGCTACACCTTC.

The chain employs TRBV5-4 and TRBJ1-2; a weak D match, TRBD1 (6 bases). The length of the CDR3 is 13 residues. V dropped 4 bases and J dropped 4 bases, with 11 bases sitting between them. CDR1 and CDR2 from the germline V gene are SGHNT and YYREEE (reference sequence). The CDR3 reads CASSAQGIYGYTF. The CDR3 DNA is TGTGCCAGCAGCGCGCAGGGGATCTATGGCTACACCTTC.

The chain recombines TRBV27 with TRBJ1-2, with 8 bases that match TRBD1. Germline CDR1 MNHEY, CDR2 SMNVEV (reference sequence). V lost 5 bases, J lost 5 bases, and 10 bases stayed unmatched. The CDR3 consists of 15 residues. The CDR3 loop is CASSPRQGLTYGYTF. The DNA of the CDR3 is TGTGCCAGCAGTCCAAGACAGGGGCTGACTTATGGCTACACCTTC.

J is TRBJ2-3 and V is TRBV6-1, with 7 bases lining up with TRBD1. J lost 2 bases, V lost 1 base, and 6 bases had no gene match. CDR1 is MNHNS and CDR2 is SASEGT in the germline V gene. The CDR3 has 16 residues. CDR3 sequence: CASSEGHRGYTDTQYF. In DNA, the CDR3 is TGTGCCAGCAGTGAAGGGCACAGGGGCTACACAGATACGCAGTATTTT.

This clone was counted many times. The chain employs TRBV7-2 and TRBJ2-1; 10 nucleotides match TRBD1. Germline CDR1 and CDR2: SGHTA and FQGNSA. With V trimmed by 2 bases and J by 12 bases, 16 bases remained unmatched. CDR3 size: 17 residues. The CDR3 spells CASSLRQGASPAVGQFF. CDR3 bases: TGTGCCAGCAGCTTACGACAGGGGGCGTCGCCCGCGGTGGGGCAGTTCTTC.

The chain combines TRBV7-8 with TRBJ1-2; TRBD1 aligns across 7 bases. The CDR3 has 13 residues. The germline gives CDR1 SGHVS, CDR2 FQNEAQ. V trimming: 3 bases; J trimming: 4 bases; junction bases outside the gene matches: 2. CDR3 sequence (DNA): TGTGCCAGCAGCTTCAGGGACAGCTATGGCTACACCTTC. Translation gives CASSFRDSYGYTF.

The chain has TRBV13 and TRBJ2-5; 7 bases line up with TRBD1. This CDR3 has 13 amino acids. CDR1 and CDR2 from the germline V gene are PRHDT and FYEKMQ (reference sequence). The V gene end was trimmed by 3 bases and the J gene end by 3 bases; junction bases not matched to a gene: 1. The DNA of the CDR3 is TGTGCCAGCAGCTTCGACAGGGAAGAGACCCAGTACTTC. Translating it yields CASSFDREETQYF. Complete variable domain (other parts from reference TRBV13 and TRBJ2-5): AAGVIQSPRHLIKEKRETATLKCYPIPRHDTVYWYQQGPGQDPQFLISFYEKMQSDKGSIPDRFSAQQFSDYHSELNMSSLELGDSALYFCASSFDREETQYFGPGTRLLVL.

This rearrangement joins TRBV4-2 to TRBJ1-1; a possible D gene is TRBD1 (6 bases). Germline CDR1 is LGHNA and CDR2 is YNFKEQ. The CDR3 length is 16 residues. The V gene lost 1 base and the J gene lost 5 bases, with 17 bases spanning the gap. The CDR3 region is CASSQARTEGGTEAFF. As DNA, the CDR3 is TGTGCCAGCAGCCAAGCAAGGACAGAAGGTGGGACTGAAGCTTTCTTT.

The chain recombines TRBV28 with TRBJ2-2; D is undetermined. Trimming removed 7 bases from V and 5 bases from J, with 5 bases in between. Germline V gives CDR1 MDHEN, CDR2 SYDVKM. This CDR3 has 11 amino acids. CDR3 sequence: CASTNTGELFF. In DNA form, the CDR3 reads TGTGCCAGCACCAATACCGGGGAGCTGTTTTTT.

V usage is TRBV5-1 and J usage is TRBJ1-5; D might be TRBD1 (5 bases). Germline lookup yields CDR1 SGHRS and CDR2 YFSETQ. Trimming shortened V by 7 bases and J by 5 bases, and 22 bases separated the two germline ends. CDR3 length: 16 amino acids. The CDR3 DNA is TGCGCCAGCCCCCCATCAGGCAGGGCCCCCGATCAGCCCCAGCATTTT. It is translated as CASPPSGRAPDQPQHF.

The CDR3 spells CASSLTSYNSPLHF. In DNA form, the CDR3 reads TGCGCCAGCAGCTTGACAAGTTATAATTCACCCCTCCACTTT. This rearrangement joins TRBV5-1 to TRBJ1-6, with no clear D. V was trimmed by 1 base and J by 4 bases, leaving 6 bases between them. The germline V gene has CDR1 SGHRS and CDR2 YFSETQ. The CDR3 sequence is 14 residues long.

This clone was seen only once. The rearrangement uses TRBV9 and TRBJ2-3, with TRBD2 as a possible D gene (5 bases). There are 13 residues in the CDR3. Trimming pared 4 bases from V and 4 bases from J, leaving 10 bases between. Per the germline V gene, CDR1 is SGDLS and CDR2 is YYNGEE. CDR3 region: CASSPRGSDTQYF. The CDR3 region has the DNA TGTGCCAGCAGCCCCCGAGGGTCAGATACGCAGTATTTT. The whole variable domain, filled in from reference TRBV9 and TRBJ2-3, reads DSGVTQTPKHLITATGQRVTLRCSPRSGDLSVYWYQQSLDQGLQFLIQYYNGEERAKGNILERFSAQQFPDLHSELNLSSLELGDSALYFCASSPRGSDTQYFGPGTRLTVL.

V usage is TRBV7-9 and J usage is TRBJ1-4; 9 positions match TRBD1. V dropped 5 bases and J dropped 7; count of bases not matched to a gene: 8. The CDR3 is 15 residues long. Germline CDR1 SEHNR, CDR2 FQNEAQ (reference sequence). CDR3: CASSPKDRGGEKLFF. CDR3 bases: TGTGCCAGCAGCCCCAAGGACAGGGGTGGTGAAAAACTGTTTTTT.